This T cell receptor beta chain emerged from a study of cytomegalovirus exposure and HLA in healthy donors. Concerning this clone: A junction boundary mismatches the germline segment, possibly from a read error.

The CDR3 has 12 residues. Germline values: CDR1 MDHEN, CDR2 SYDVKM. The PCR ran on 60 Vbeta and 13 Jbeta primers. Using immunoSEQ multiplex PCR, the repertoire was profiled, and TCRdb retains in-frame clones only, with some absent. The sample includes approximately 82,000 clones, 60% to 85% of them seen just once. The source of this sequence is a man aged 40-49 years in good health and CMV-seronegative. The V and J genes are TRBV28 and TRBJ1-2; D remains unclear. The sequenced sample consisted of PBMCs. The CDR3 DNA reads TGTGCCACCAGTTTCAGGATCTATGGCTACACCTTC. Its protein product is CATSFRIYGYTF.